This T cell receptor beta chain was recorded in a study of blood T cell repertoires in COVID-19. Here immunoSEQ multiplex PCR was the method, and the copy in TCRdb shows in-frame clones only, minus some. In the table there are 130,000 or so clones, approximately 85% of which are singletons. Per the germline V gene, CDR1 is SGHRS and CDR2 is YFSETQ. The V end was cut by 0 bases, the J end by 4 bases, with 8 bases between. This CDR3 contains 13 residues. Sequencing was performed on peripheral blood. This receptor was identified in a human donor in a cohort sampled during active COVID-19. This rearrangement joins TRBV5-1 to TRBJ2-7; D is uncertain. As DNA, the CDR3 is TGCGCCAGCAGCTTGGTGTTCGAGTACGAGCAGTACTTC. It specifies CASSLVFEYEQYF.